These 31 T cell receptor beta chains originate from one sample sequenced in a study of blood T cell repertoires in COVID-19. Only in-frame clones appear in the TCRdb table, and some are missing; sequencing was by immunoSEQ multiplex PCR. The sample yields 45,000 to 55,000 clones, over 80% seen once. Sequencing was done on a sample of peripheral blood. The receptors were sampled from a human donor in a cohort sampled during active COVID-19.

The J gene is TRBJ2-7, the V gene TRBV4-3; 9 nucleotides agree with TRBD1. The germline V gene has CDR1 LGHNA and CDR2 YSLEER. This CDR3 comprises 15 residues. The V gene end was trimmed by 3 bases and the J gene end by 4 bases; junction bases not matched to a gene: 7. As DNA, the CDR3 is TGCGCCAGCAGCCAGGCCGGGACAGGGCTTTACGAGCAGTACTTC. It is translated as CASSQAGTGLYEQYF.

The gene calls are TRBV5-1 and TRBJ2-1, with D perhaps TRBD2 (6 bases). Germline CDR1 and CDR2: SGHRS and YFSETQ. This CDR3 region has 12 residues. The V end was cut by 5 bases, the J end by 7 bases, with 10 bases between. The CDR3 loop reads CASRKEGNEQFF. The CDR3 bases are TGCGCCAGCAGGAAGGAGGGTAATGAGCAGTTCTTC. The complete variable domain, with remaining parts taken from reference TRBV5-1 and TRBJ2-1, reads KAGVTQTPRYLIKTRGQQVTLSCSPISGHRSVSWYQQTPGQGLQFLFEYFSETQRNKGNFPGRFSGRQFSNSRSEMNVSTLELGDSALYLCASRKEGNEQFFGPGTRLTVL.

This rearrangement joins TRBV11-2 to TRBJ2-3; 11 bases agree with TRBD2. This CDR3 region has 16 residues. The germline V gene encodes CDR1 SGHAT and CDR2 FQNNGV. After removal of 2 bases from V and 4 bases from J, the junction contained 5 bases not matched to a gene. CDR3 residues: CASSLRGSGGADTQYF. The CDR3 nucleotides are TGTGCCAGCAGCTTAAGAGGTAGCGGGGGGGCAGATACGCAGTATTTT.

The chain joins TRBV19 to TRBJ2-3, with 10 bases aligning to TRBD2. The CDR3 totals 16 residues. Germline values: CDR1 LNHDA, CDR2 SQIVND (reference sequence). After removal of 2 bases from V and 3 bases from J, the junction contained 5 bases not matched to a gene. The DNA of the CDR3 is TGTGCCAGTAGTATAATGGCTAGCGGGGGTACAGATACGCAGTATTTT. This translates into CASSIMASGGTDTQYF.

This chain uses TRBV29-1 with TRBJ1-1; D is ambiguous. The ends were cut back, 6 bases at V and 7 bases at J, with 3 bases in the middle. The CDR3 spans 8 residues. The germline V gene has CDR1 SQVTM and CDR2 ANQGSEA. CDR3 region: CSVSEAFF. The CDR3 DNA is TGCAGCGTCAGTGAAGCTTTCTTT.

The chain is built from TRBV19 and TRBJ2-2, with D possibly being TRBD1 (6 bases). The CDR3 extends over 17 amino acids. The V end was cut by 6 bases, the J end by 4 bases, with 21 bases between. CDR1 and CDR2 from the germline V gene are LNHDA and SQIVND (reference sequence). The CDR3, as DNA: TGTGCCAGTAGGGCTACAGGGAGTCGCCTGAGCACCGGGGAGCTGTTTTTT. This encodes CASRATGSRLSTGELFF. Based on the CDR3 plus reference TRBV19 and TRBJ2-2, the full variable domain is DGGITQSPKYLFRKEGQNVTLSCEQNLNHDAMYWYRQDPGQGLRLIYYSQIVNDFQKGDIAEGYSVSREKKESFPLTVTSAQKNPTAFYLCASRATGSRLSTGELFFGEGSRLTVL.

This chain connects TRBV3-1 (or the pseudogene TRBV3-2) to TRBJ2-3, with 9 bases that match TRBD2. V was clipped by 8 bases and J by 2 bases; unmatched bases: 8. Germline-derived CDR1 and CDR2 are LGHDT and YNNKEL (reference sequence). The length of the CDR3 is 15 residues. The CDR3 loop reads CASLESGGFTDTQYF. The CDR3 coding sequence is TGTGCCAGCTTGGAGAGCGGGGGGTTCACAGATACGCAGTATTTT.

The chain employs TRBV18 and TRBJ2-5, with 8 bases identical to TRBD1. CDR1 KGHSH and CDR2 LQKENI come from the germline V gene. The CDR3 runs to 14 residues. Trimming removed 3 bases from V and 3 bases from J; junction bases left unmatched: 3. The CDR3 DNA reads as TGTGCCAGCTCACCCCGGACAGGGAAAGAGACCCAGTACTTC. It translates to CASSPRTGKETQYF.

The V call is TRBV11-2, the J call TRBJ2-3, with TRBD2 matching over 11 bases. The CDR3 consists of 14 residues. The trim removed 5 bases at V and 8 bases at J, leaving 6 bases unmatched. Germline V gives CDR1 SGHAT, CDR2 FQNNGV. The CDR3 bases are TGTGCCAGCAGCAATAGCGGGGGGGCAGGTACGCAGTATTTT. This encodes CASSNSGGAGTQYF.

This clone was counted once. The V call is TRBV9, the J call TRBJ1-6; D is perhaps TRBD1 (5 bases). The CDR3 sequence is 16 residues long. Germline V CDR1 and CDR2: SGDLS, YYNGEE. The germline V and J ends were trimmed by 6 bases and 0 bases, with 13 bases remaining between them. CDR3 bases: TGTGCCAGCACCTTAACAGACAGCTCCTATAATTCACCCCTCCACTTT. This gives the protein CASTLTDSSYNSPLHF.

This clone was found once. This chain joins TRBV24-1 and TRBJ1-1; no reliable D call. With 4 bases removed from V and 1 base from J, the gap between germline ends came to 6 bases. Germline values: CDR1 KGHDR, CDR2 SFDVKD. The CDR3 loop spans 13 amino acids. The CDR3 reads CATSDGANTEAFF. The CDR3, as DNA: TGTGCCACCAGTGACGGAGCGAACACTGAAGCTTTCTTT.

J is TRBJ1-1 and V is TRBV7-3; D is possibly TRBD1 (6 bases). The V gene lost 5 bases and the J gene lost 6 bases, with 19 bases spanning the gap. CDR1 is SGHTA, CDR2 FQGTGA, per germline. The CDR3 has 15 amino acids. CDR3 nucleotides: TGTGCCAGCAGCCAACGAGGGGGACGTGAGGCTGAAGCTTTCTTT. Translated: CASSQRGGREAEAFF.

V and J are TRBV7-2 and TRBJ2-1; TRBD2 might be the D (5 bases). Trimming took 2 bases from V and 7 from J, leaving 9 bases between them. This CDR3 has 13 residues. Germline loops: CDR1 SGHTA, CDR2 FQGNSA. CDR3 in DNA: TGTGCCAGCAGCTTATTCCGGGATAATGAGCAGTTCTTC. Its translation: CASSLFRDNEQFF.

The chain joins TRBV28 to TRBJ1-1, with D unresolved. Germline V gene data show CDR1 as MDHEN and CDR2 as SYDVKM. The CDR3 contains 13 residues. Trimming left V 3 bases short and J 5 bases short, with 10 bases between. Written as DNA, the CDR3 is TGTGCCAGCAGTTTTGGGGAGAGGACTGAAGCTTTCTTT. It yields the protein CASSFGERTEAFF.

The rearrangement links TRBV10-1 to TRBJ2-7, with D maybe TRBD1 (7 bases). The CDR3 has 17 amino acids. With 5 bases removed from V and 4 bases from J, the gap between germline ends came to 24 bases. Per the germline V gene, CDR1 is WNHNN and CDR2 is SYGVQD (reference sequence). As DNA, the CDR3 is TGCGCCAGCAGTCCCATCTCCCGGCAGGGGGGCACTTACGAGCAGTACTTC. Residues: CASSPISRQGGTYEQYF.

This clone has a handful of counts. The V gene is TRBV5-6, the J gene TRBJ1-6, with a weak D call TRBD1 (6 bases). The CDR3 spans 14 residues. Germline loops: CDR1 SGHDT, CDR2 YYEEEE. V lost 0 bases to trimming and J lost 13 bases, with 14 bases between them. CDR3 residues: CASSLATGTRPLHF. The DNA of the CDR3 is TGTGCCAGCAGCTTGGCAACAGGGACCAGGCCCCTCCACTTT.

This clone was recorded once. This chain uses TRBV7-2 with TRBJ2-2; 9 nucleotides agree with TRBD1. Germline values: CDR1 SGHTA, CDR2 FQGNSA. The CDR3 loop spans 16 amino acids. V trimming: 1 base; J trimming: 2 bases; junction bases outside the gene matches: 2. The CDR3: CASSLVTGGNTGELFF. CDR3 nucleotide sequence: TGTGCCAGCAGCTTAGTTACAGGGGGCAACACCGGGGAGCTGTTTTTT.

The chain links TRBV28 to TRBJ1-2; D not resolved. V was shortened by 0 bases and J by 8 bases, with 10 bases between the two germline ends. Germline loops: CDR1 MDHEN, CDR2 SYDVKM. The CDR3 covers 13 residues. The CDR3 spells CASSLWGRGGYTF. CDR3 coding DNA: TGTGCCAGCAGTTTATGGGGGAGAGGGGGCTACACCTTC.

The chain is built from TRBV10-3 and TRBJ2-3; D may be TRBD2 (5 bases). V lost 7 bases to trimming and J lost 1 base, with 9 bases between them. CDR1 ENHRY and CDR2 SYGVKD come from the germline V gene. The CDR3 has 13 residues. The DNA for the CDR3 is TGTGCCATCACTGCCGGGGGCACAGATACGCAGTATTTT. This translates into CAITAGGTDTQYF.

The chain combines TRBV2 with TRBJ2-7, with 7 bases that match TRBD1. CDR3 length equals 13 residues. Germline V gene lookup returns CDR1 SNHLY and CDR2 FYNNEI. With 5 bases clipped from V and 2 bases from J, the junction kept 3 bases outside the gene matches. The CDR3 nucleotides read TGTGCCAGCAGTAGACAGGGTCCCTACGAGCAGTACTTC. Translating it yields CASSRQGPYEQYF. The full variable domain, its missing parts supplied by reference TRBV2 and TRBJ2-7, is EPEVTQTPSHQVTQMGQEVILRCVPISNHLYFYWYRQILGQKVEFLVSFYNNEISEKSEIFDDQFSVERPDGSNFTLKIRSTKLEDSAMYFCASSRQGPYEQYFGPGTRLTVT.

The chain is built from TRBV7-2 and TRBJ1-3; D is perhaps TRBD1 (6 bases). This CDR3 is built from 14 residues. CDR1 SGHTA and CDR2 FQGNSA come from the germline V gene. V was cut by 2 bases and J by 7 bases, with 12 bases left in between. The CDR3: CASSLRGRGNTIYF. The CDR3 DNA is TGTGCCAGCAGCTTACGGGGGCGGGGGAACACCATATATTTT. Together with reference TRBV7-2 and TRBJ1-3, the CDR3 gives the full variable domain: GAGVSQSPSNKVTEKGKDVELRCDPISGHTALYWYRQSLGQGLEFLIYFQGNSAPDKSGLPSDRFSAERTGGSVSTLTIQRTQQEDSAVYLCASSLRGRGNTIYFGEGSWLTVV.

This clone has only one observation. CDR3 bases: TGTGCCAGCAGTCCAAGGCGGTGGGGACAGCAGCTCCAAGAGACCCAGTACTTC. It translates to CASSPRRWGQQLQETQYF. This chain joins TRBV6-6 and TRBJ2-5; the match to TRBD1 covers 7 bases. V shed 5 bases, J shed 1 base, and the junction held 16 bases outside the gene matches. The CDR3 sequence is 18 residues long. Germline V gene data show CDR1 as MNHNY and CDR2 as SVGAGI (reference sequence).

V is TRBV6-5 and J is TRBJ2-4; a weak D match, TRBD1 (6 bases). The CDR3 is made up of 15 amino acids. Germline CDR1 is MNHEY and CDR2 is SVGAGI. Trimming removed 2 bases from V and 6 bases from J, with 14 bases in between. Here the CDR3 reads CASSYRGGGLNIQYF. In DNA form, the CDR3 reads TGTGCCAGCAGTTACCGAGGGGGTGGGCTAAACATTCAGTACTTC.

This chain uses TRBV12-3 or TRBV12-4 with TRBJ1-2, with 8 bases that match TRBD1. The V segment lost 7 bases and the J segment 4 bases; nucleotides outside the gene matches: 5. This CDR3 has 13 amino acids. CDR3 DNA sequence: TGTGCCAGCACAGACAGGGGTGCCTATGGCTACACCTTC. It yields the protein CASTDRGAYGYTF.

The chain links TRBV7-9 to TRBJ2-3, with 11 bases aligning to TRBD2. With V trimmed by 4 bases and J by 5 bases, 2 bases remained unmatched. The germline CDR1 and CDR2 sequences are SEHNR and FQNEAQ (reference sequence). The CDR3 length is 14 residues. The CDR3 sequence is CASSYSGGGDTQYF. The CDR3 DNA is TGTGCCAGCAGCTATAGCGGGGGGGGAGATACGCAGTATTTT.

This rearrangement joins TRBV19 to TRBJ1-6; 8 bases map to TRBD1. CDR3 length equals 14 residues. Germline CDR1 and CDR2: LNHDA and SQIVND (reference sequence). J was trimmed by 7 bases and V by 7 bases; bases with no gene match: 6. The CDR3 region has the DNA TGTGCCAGTACCGGCAGGGGGCTGAATTCACCCCTCCACTTT. This translates into CASTGRGLNSPLHF.

CDR3 nucleotides: TGTGCCAGCAGTTACTCTAGCTCTGGGGCCAACGTCCTGACTTTC. Protein sequence: CASSYSSSGANVLTF. V is TRBV6-5 and J is TRBJ2-6; no reliable D call. The CDR3 has 15 amino acids. The germline gives CDR1 MNHEY, CDR2 SVGAGI. V dropped 0 bases and J dropped 0 bases, with 3 bases sitting between them.

This rearrangement joins TRBV7-2 to TRBJ1-1; 8 positions match TRBD1. V trimming: 5 bases; J trimming: 4 bases; junction bases outside the gene matches: 6. Germline assignment: CDR1 SGHTA and CDR2 FQGNSA. This CDR3 has 14 amino acids. The CDR3 bases are TGTGCCAGCAGCCCCCTGACAGGGGCCACTGAAGCTTTCTTT. It specifies CASSPLTGATEAFF.

This clone was found many times. The rearrangement uses TRBV18 and TRBJ1-1; the D gene is possibly TRBD1 (5 bases). Germline assignment: CDR1 KGHSH and CDR2 LQKENI. V gave up 6 bases and J gave up 1 base, with 12 bases separating them. This CDR3 comprises 14 residues. In DNA form, the CDR3 reads TGTGCCAGCTCGTCCCAAGGGGCGAACACTGAAGCTTTCTTT. This translates into CASSSQGANTEAFF.

The chain links TRBV28 to TRBJ1-6; unclear D gene. The germline gives CDR1 MDHEN, CDR2 SYDVKM. This CDR3 spans 12 amino acids. With 6 bases removed from V and 7 bases from J, the gap between germline ends came to 7 bases. CDR3 DNA: TGTGCCAGCAGGTTACAGAATTCACCCCTCCACTTT. This sequence encodes CASRLQNSPLHF.

The count of this clone is one. J is TRBJ1-1 and V is TRBV29-1, with TRBD1 matching over 8 bases. Per germline, CDR1 SQVTM and CDR2 ANQGSEA. The trim removed 6 bases at V and 6 bases at J, leaving 6 bases unmatched. CDR3 size: 12 residues. The CDR3 spells CSVRTGSAEAFF. For the CDR3, the DNA is TGCAGCGTAAGGACAGGGAGCGCTGAAGCTTTCTTT.